This note documents a single TCR beta chain sequence. Germline trimming cut 10 bases from V and 7 bases from J; bases unmatched to any gene: 4. The CDR3 length is 13 residues. This entry belongs to a study of blood T cell repertoires in COVID-19. Overall study context: Samples taken during acute and convalescent COVID-19 were collected in the United States, Italy and Spain. Sources were T cells, B-cell-depleted T cells, or PBMCs; the material itself was cDNA or gDNA.

Per the study methods: Counts of nucleated cells, estimated from reference gene primer amplification, were obtained. The assay was immunoSEQ multiplex PCR, and TCRdb's table has in-frame clones only and misses some. The V and J calls and clone size are taken from that table; D and trimming were inferred from the DNA. Altogether 90,000 or so clones are present, 86% being singletons, with the ten largest covering approximately 1.2%. Material: peripheral blood. The clonotype comes from a man at least 80 years old with active or convalescent COVID-19. This chain joins TRBV12-3 or TRBV12-4 and TRBJ2-1; TRBD2 agrees at 13 bases. CDR3 in DNA: TGTGCCACCCGGACTAGCGGGAGTAATGAGCAGTTCTTC. It specifies CATRTSGSNEQFF.